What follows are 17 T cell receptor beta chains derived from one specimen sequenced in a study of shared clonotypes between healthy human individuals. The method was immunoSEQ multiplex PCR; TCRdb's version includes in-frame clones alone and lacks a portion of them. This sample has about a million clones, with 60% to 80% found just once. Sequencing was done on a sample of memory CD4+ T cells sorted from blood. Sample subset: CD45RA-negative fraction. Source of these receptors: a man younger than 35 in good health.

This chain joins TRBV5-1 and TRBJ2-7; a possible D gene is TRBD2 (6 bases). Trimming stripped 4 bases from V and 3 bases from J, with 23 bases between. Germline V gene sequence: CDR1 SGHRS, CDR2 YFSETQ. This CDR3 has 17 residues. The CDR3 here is CASSPNMGGDLLYEQYF. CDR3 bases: TGCGCCAGCAGCCCAAATATGGGGGGAGACCTCCTCTACGAGCAGTACTTC.

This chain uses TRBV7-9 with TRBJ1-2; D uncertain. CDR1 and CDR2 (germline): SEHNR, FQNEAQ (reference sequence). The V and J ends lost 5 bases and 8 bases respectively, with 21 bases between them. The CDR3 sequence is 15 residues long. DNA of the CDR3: TGTGCCAGCAGCCAAACGGGAGGGCAGGTCGGCGGCTACACCTTC. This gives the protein CASSQTGGQVGGYTF.

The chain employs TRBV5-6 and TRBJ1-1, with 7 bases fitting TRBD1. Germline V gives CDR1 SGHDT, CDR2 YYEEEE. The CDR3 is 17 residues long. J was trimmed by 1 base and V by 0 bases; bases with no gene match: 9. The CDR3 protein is CASSLGTGEHPNTEAFF. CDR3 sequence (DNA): TGTGCCAGCAGCTTGGGGACAGGAGAGCACCCGAACACTGAAGCTTTCTTT.

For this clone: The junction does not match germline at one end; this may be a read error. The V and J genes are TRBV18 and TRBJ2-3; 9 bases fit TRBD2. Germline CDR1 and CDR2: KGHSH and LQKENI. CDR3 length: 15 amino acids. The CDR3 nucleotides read TGTGCCAGCTCAACGACCGGGACTAGCAGAGATACGCAGTATTTT. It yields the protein CASSTTGTSRDTQYF.

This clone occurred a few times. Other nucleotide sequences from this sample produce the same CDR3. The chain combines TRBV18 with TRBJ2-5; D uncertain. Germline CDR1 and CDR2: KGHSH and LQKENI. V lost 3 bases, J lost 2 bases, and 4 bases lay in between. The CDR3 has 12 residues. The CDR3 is CASSPSQETQYF. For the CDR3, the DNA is TGTGCCAGCTCACCGAGTCAAGAGACCCAGTACTTC.

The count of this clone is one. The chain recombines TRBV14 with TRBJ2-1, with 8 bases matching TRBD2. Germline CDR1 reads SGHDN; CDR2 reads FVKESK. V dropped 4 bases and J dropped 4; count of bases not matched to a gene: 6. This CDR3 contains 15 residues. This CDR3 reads CASSPSGGAYNEQFF. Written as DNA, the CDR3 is TGTGCCAGCAGCCCGAGCGGGGGAGCTTACAATGAGCAGTTCTTC.

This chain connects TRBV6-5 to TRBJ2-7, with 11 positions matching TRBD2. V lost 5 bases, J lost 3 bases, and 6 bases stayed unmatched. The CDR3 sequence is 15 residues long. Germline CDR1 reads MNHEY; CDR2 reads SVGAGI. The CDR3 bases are TGTGCCAGCAGTCGGGGGACTAGCGGTTACTACGAGCAGTACTTC. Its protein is CASSRGTSGYYEQYF.

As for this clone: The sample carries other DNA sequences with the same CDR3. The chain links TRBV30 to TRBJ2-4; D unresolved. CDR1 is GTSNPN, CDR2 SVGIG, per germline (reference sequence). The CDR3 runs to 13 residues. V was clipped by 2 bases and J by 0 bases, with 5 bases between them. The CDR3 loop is CAWSLLAKNIQYF. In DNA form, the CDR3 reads TGTGCCTGGAGTTTGTTAGCCAAAAACATTCAGTACTTC.

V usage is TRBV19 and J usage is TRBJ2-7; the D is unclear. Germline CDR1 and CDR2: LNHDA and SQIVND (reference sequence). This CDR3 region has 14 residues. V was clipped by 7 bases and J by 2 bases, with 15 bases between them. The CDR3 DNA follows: TGTGCCAGTACCACCGGCGCGTGGCCCTACGAGCAGTACTTC. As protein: CASTTGAWPYEQYF.

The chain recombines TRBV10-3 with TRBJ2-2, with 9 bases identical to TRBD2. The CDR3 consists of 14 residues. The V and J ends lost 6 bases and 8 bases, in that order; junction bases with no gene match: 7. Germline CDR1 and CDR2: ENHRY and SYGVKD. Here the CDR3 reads CAIRDSGSLGELFF. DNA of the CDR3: TGTGCCATCAGGGATAGCGGGAGTTTGGGGGAGCTGTTTTTT.

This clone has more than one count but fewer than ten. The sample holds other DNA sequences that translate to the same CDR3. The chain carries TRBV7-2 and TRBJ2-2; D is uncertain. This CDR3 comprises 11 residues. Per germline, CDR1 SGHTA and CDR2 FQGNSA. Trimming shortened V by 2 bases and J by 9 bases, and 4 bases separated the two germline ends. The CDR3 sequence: CASSLSRELFF. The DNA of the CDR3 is TGTGCCAGCAGCTTATCTCGGGAGCTGTTTTTT.

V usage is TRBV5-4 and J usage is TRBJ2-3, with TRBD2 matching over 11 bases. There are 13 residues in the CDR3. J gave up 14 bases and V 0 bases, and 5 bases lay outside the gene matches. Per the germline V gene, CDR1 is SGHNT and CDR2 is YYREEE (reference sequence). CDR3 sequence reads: CASSLGLAGGWYF. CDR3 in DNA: TGTGCCAGCAGCTTGGGGCTAGCGGGGGGTTGGTATTTT. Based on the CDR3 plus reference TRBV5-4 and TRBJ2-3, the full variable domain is ETGVTQSPTHLIKTRGQQVTLRCSSQSGHNTVSWYQQALGQGPQFIFQYYREEENGRGNFPPRFSGLQFPNYSSELNVNALELDDSALYLCASSLGLAGGWYFGPGTRLTVL.

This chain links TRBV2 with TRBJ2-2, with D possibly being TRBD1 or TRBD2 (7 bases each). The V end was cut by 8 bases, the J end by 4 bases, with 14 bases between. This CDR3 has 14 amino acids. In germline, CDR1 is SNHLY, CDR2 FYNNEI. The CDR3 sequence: CASVRGGSTGELFF. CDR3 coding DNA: TGTGCCAGCGTCAGGGGGGGATCCACCGGGGAGCTGTTTTTT.

CDR3 nucleotides: TGTGCCAGCAGCCTGGCCGGGTCGAACACTGAAGCTTTCTTT. Its translation: CASSLAGSNTEAFF. V is TRBV11-2 and J is TRBJ1-1; D remains unclear. Germline CDR1 and CDR2: SGHAT and FQNNGV. Between the trimmed V and J ends, which lost 5 bases and 1 base, there was a span of 11 bases. This CDR3 contains 14 residues.

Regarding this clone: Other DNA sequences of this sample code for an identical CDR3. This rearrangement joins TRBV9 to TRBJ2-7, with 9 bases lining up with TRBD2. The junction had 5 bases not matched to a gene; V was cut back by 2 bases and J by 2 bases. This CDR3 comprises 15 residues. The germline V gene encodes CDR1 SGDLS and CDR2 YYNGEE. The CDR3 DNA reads TGTGCCAGCAGCGTGGCGGGAGGGTTAACCTACGAGCAGTACTTC. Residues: CASSVAGGLTYEQYF.

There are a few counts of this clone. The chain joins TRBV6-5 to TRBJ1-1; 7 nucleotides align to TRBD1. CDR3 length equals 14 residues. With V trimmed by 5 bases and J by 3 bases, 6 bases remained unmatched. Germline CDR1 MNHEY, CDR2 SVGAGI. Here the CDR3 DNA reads TGTGCCAGCAGTAGGGGACAGTATTACACTGAAGCTTTCTTT. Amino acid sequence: CASSRGQYYTEAFF.

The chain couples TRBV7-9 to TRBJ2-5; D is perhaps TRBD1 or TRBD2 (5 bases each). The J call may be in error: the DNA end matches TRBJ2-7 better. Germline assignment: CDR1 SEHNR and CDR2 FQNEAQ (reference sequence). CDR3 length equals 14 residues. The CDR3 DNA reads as TGTGCCAGCAGCTGGGGGACGGCTCGGTCCGAGCAGTACTTC. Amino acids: CASSWGTARSEQYF.